This paragraph covers one T cell receptor (beta chain) sequence. Its antigen remains undetermined. Relative to the germline gene, one junction end is altered; a read error may explain this. Library prep was done by the immunoSEQ multiplex PCR assay. For the multiplex PCR, a mixture combining 60 forward primers for TCR Vbeta segments and 13 reverse primers for TCR Jbeta segments was used. The CDR3 region of rearranged TCR beta genes was amplified from genomic DNA by a multiplex PCR assay. The Illumina HiSeq System was used to sequence the amplified TCR beta libraries as 87-base-pair reads. The authors' pipeline ran thus. A later analysis counted approximately 74 million unique TCR beta chains across the 666 repertoires, and 9 million to 14 million of these chains were shared by at least two donors. To remove PCR and sequencing errors, raw reads were error-corrected and collapsed into unique sequences using a nearest-neighbor algorithm that merged closely related sequences. CDR3 sequences were aligned to IMGT reference sequences to assign V, D and J gene segments. Each retained sequence needed at least a six-nucleotide match to both a V gene segment and a J gene segment. A rearrangement counted as productive if the CDR3 had no stop codons and remained in frame with V and J, and every other rearrangement counted as non-productive. Following IMGT convention, CDR3 was defined as the stretch from the second conserved V-encoded cysteine up to the conserved J-encoded phenylalanine. In an earlier analysis of 587 of the donors, sequences lacking an unambiguous match to a single V gene segment were excluded. In an earlier analysis of almost 600 of the donors, a V segment was called functional when productive rearrangements were above 56.7%, and segregating when the standard deviation between donors exceeded 5%. A statistical classification framework was built to diagnose cytomegalovirus status from the catalog of TCR beta chain sequences. V and J gene assignment, in a later analysis, came from comparing TCR nucleotide sequences with IMGT/GENE-DB human TR gene sequences. Using the TCRdist pipeline, a later analysis assigned CDR3 sequences along with most-parsimonious VDJ recombination scenarios. In a later analysis, each TCR beta chain was defined by its CDR3 amino acid sequence together with its V-gene family, and reads lacking a unique V-gene family were excluded. As a way to deal with suspected cross-contamination and a sequencing artifact, a later analysis dropped 640 or so nucleotide sequences that were highly shared and had low generation probability. In a later analysis, a clonal expansion index for each public chain was calculated from normalized within-repertoire ranks of inferred template counts. Generation probabilities in a later analysis came from a VDJ recombination model fitted to out-of-frame rearrangements, and those results were checked against IGoR. A later analysis scored TCR-TCR, TCR-HLA and TCR-CMV co-occurrence with hypergeometric tests, applying a repertoire-size bias correction to TCR pairs. To estimate false discovery rates, a later analysis permuted the HLA or CMV assignments 20 times. In a later analysis, co-occurring TCRs were grouped using DBSCAN, and TCRdist sequence similarity was added for clustering within HLA-allele-positive subsets. Repertoires with fewer than 30,000 or more than 120,000 public chains were left out of co-occurrence clustering, as were four to six repertoires with anomalous nucleotide sharing. As stored in TCRdb, this immuneACCESS dataset retains in-frame rearrangements with V and J assigned. A fraction of the clones does not appear; measured against another copy, unresolved V genes explain less than half of the discrepancy, and the remainder lacks a known reason. V and J calls and clone size are those listed in that table; D and trimming were worked out from the DNA. The sample data list roughly 160,000 clones, and roughly 85% of these were observed just once. The ten largest clones add up to about a tenth of the sample.

These data originate in a study of cytomegalovirus exposure and HLA in healthy donors (dated by TCRdb to the late 2010s). Notes on the research overall: According to an earlier analysis of 587 of the donors, roughly 180 million T cells yielded 117 million unique TCR beta sequences and approximately 300 Gb of sequence data. Using immunosequencing, the study profiled T cell repertoires from fewer than 850 subjects and related those repertoires to cytomegalovirus serostatus. In the later analysis, no new phenotypic data were used to find candidate immune exposures; instead, reliance was placed on TCR beta sequences and their occurrence across donors. Of the 350 to 450 genotyped donors, 65% to 90% fell in the genetic ancestry cluster associated with self-reported Caucasian donors. Typing coverage differed by locus: A, B, C, DRB1 and DQB1 were typed in about 620-630 donors, DQA1 in about 500, DPA1 in approximately 600, and DPB1 in roughly 470. Among about 360 genotyped donors of the cohort, an average of approximately 230,000 unique TCR beta nucleotide sequences were sequenced per donor, roughly 18% of them non-productive. Every repertoire in the discovery cohort had been generated on one and the same sequencing platform. The aim of the study was to test whether cataloging public T cell receptors could identify signatures of past pathogen exposure. Four to six DR-DQ haplotypes were handled as single units for association and clustering, since linkage in the cohort was strong. HLA typing included class I and class II loci at four-digit resolution. In addition to the first cohort of hundreds of subjects, a separate validation cohort of some 120 different subjects was used. Donor age, sex, ethnicity and CMV serostatus were compiled together with the repertoire data. To predict cytomegalovirus infection status, the study combined high-throughput TCR immunosequencing, statistical association of individual TCRs with disease status, and machine learning. An earlier analysis of approximately 500 of the donors applied high-throughput TCR beta sequencing to assess whether each TCR beta V gene segment acted as functional or pseudogenic. To study patterns of TCR occurrence, a later analysis re-analyzed previously published TCR beta repertoires from 700 or so donors and added high-resolution HLA genotyping. A later genetic analysis took genome-wide SNP genotypes for about 55% of the roughly 670 donors and used that subset as a discovery cohort. An early release covering just under 650 HLA-typed donors comprised around 300 gigabases of sequencing data and 85 million to 100 million unique TCR sequences.

The investigation overall reported the following: CMV serostatus was the only immune exposure information available for the cohort. A further reported finding was that TCR beta sequences accurately predicted the HLA-A and HLA-B alleles for most subjects in the first cohort. The study gave a list of about 170 TCR beta chains associated with cytomegalovirus. When HLA alleles, especially DR and DQ, strongly co-occurred, TCR associations were difficult to assign to individual alleles. Because HLA typing was unavailable for some donors at each locus, only the typed subset was used in association tests. Across donors, most TCR sequences were observed very rarely, whereas some public TCRs were present in many individuals. The classifier was reported to diagnose cytomegalovirus status with high specificity and sensitivity in both the original and validation cohorts. According to a later genetic analysis, donors in an Asian-associated ancestry cluster had fewer N-insertions in productive TCRs than the approximately 670-donor mean. In a later analysis, HLA-associated TCR beta chains were found to be more clonally expanded and to have lower generation probabilities than equally common non-associated chains. According to a later analysis, most CMV-associated TCR beta chains appeared to be HLA-restricted, and the HLA associations seemed to be driven largely by CMV exposure. A few of the identified cytomegalovirus-associated TCR beta chains were confirmed in vitro to be specific for cytomegalovirus antigens. Specific HLA alleles were associated with 16,951 TCR beta sequences at a false discovery rate of 0.05 in a later analysis. Only TCR beta chains were sequenced in this cohort, and the absence of alpha or paired-chain data limited detectable features. In a later analysis, several top co-occurrence clusters were reported to appear linked to parvovirus B19, influenza, CMV and Epstein-Barr virus. The 87-base-pair reads could not distinguish some IMGT-functional V segments, including TRBV6-2 and TRBV6-3, so those segments were excluded. The presence/absence analyses assumed that sequencing depth was roughly uniform across donors, and that assumption may not be true. In an earlier analysis of 587 of the donors, most TCR beta V segments appeared in productive rearrangements about 87% or about 30% of the time, broadly matching IMGT annotations. Seventeen rarely observed V segments, including chromosome 9 orphons, were excluded from the earlier analysis of some 590 of the donors because counts were too low. A later analysis found that TCR association rates varied across HLA loci, with DRB1 alleles showing the most associated TCRs and HLA-C alleles the fewest. It was suggested by the authors that the approach could potentially be generalized to other disease states and immunological phenotypes. V-gene and J-gene trimming of TCR beta chains was associated with a missense DCLRE1C variant in a later genetic analysis, and the association was replicated in an independent cohort. A cluster of highly shared sequence variants was judged likely to represent a technical artifact of the sequencing pipeline. Linkage disequilibrium might explain the correlated functional status among segregating V segments, but an unknown experimental factor could not be ruled out.

The CDR3 sequence holds 14 residues, the cysteine and phenylalanine included. This entry keeps only the CDR3 DNA: 42 bases, framed from base 1. In the germline V gene, CDR1 corresponds to SQVTM and CDR2 to ANQGSEA. The cohort was made up of hundreds of healthy bone marrow donors. At the time of sampling, every cohort member was nominally healthy, though immune exposures that went unrecorded were likely present. The donor was CMV seropositive and belonged to the group of 270 or so seropositive cohort members. Every donor gave a peripheral blood sample, and the peripheral blood mononuclear cells from that sample were used for TCR beta sequencing. The Qiagen DNeasy Blood Extraction Kit was used to extract genomic DNA from the blood cell samples.

The sequencing sample was made of PBMCs. The rearrangement joined TRBV29-1 to TRBJ1-5; the central 7 bases match TRBD1. This sequence was found in a man aged 18 to 30 in good health and CMV-seropositive. In nucleotides, the sequence is TGCAGCGCCGCTACAGGGGCTAGCGATCAGCCCCAGCATTTT. Translation gives CSAATGASDQPQHF.